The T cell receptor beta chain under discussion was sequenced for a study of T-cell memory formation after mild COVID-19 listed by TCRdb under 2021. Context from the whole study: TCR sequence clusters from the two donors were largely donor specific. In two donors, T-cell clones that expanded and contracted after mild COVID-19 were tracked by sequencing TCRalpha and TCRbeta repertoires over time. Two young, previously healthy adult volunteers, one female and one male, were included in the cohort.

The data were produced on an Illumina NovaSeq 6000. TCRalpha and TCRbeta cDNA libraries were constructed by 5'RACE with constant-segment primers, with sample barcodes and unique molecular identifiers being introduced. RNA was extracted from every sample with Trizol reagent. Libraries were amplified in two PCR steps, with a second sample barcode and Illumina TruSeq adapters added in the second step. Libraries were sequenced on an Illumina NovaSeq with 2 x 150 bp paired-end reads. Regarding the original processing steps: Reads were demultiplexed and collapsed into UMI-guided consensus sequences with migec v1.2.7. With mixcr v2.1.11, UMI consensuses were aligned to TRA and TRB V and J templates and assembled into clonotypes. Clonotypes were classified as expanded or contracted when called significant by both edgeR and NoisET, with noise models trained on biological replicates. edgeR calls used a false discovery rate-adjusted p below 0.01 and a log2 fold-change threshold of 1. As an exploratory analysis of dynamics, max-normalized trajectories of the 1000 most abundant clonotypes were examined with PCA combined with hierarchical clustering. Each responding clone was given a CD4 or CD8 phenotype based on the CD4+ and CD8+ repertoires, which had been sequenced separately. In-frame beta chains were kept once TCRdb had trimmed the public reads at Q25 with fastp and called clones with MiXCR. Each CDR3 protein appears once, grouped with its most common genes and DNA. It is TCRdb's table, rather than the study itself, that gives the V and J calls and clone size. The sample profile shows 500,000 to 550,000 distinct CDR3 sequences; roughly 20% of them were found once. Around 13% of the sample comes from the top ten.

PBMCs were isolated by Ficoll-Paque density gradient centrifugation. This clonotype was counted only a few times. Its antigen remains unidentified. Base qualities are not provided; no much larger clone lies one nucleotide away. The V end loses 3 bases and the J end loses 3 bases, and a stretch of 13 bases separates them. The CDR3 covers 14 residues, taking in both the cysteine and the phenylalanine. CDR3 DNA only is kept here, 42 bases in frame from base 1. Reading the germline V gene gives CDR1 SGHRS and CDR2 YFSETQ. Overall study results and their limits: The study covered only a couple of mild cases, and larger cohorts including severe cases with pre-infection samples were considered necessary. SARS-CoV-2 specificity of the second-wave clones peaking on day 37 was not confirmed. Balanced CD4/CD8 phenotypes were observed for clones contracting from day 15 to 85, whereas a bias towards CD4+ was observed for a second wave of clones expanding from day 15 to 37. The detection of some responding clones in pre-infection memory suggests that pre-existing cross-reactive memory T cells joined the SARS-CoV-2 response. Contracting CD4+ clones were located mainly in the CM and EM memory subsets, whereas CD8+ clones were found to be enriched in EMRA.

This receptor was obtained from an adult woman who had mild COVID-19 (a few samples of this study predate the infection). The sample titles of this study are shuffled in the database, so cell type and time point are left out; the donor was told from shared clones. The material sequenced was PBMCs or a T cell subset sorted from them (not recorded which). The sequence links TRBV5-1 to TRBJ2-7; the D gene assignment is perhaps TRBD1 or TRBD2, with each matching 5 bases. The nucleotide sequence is TGCGCCAGCAGCTCGGGTGGGGGAAACTACGAGCAGTACTTC. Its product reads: CASSSGGGNYEQYF.